This T cell receptor beta chain was recovered during a study of spatial heterogeneity in lung cancer. Across the whole study: The donors, around 71 patients with untreated early-stage non-small cell lung cancer, provided the samples. PBMC collected at follow-up were sequenced when available, a median of roughly 24 months after resection.

The time point denotes: blood at routine non-recurrence follow-up after resection. Tumor, nontumor lung or frozen PBMC supplied whole RNA, sequenced without sorting. This clonotype was found once. TCRdb ran MiXCR on the 5' RACE reads and lists one entry per CDR3 protein. This repertoire shows about 52,000 distinct CDR3 sequences, around 7.7% found once; its top ten account for 35%. V lost 5 bases and J 0 bases, leaving 17 bases between the germline ends. CDR3 size: 16 residues. CDR1 is SGHAT, CDR2 FQNNGV, per germline. Sequenced material: PBMCs, taken at follow-up. The TCR originated in a female donor with early-stage non-small cell lung cancer. The V and J genes are TRBV11-2 and TRBJ2-7; possibly TRBD1 or TRBD2 for D (5 bases each). This CDR3 is CASSTTFGASSYEQYF. CDR3 sequence (DNA): TGTGCCAGCAGCACCACGTTCGGGGCTTCCTCCTACGAGCAGTACTTC.